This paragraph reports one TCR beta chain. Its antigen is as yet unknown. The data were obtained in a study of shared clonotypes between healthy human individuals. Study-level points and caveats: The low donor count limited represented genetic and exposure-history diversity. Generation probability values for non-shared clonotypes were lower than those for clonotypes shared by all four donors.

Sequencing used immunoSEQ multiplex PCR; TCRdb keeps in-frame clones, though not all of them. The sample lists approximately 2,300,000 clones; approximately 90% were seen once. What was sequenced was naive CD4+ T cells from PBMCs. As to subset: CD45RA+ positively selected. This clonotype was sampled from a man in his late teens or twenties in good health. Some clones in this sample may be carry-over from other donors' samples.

The DNA for the CDR3 is TGTGCCAGCAGCTCCGCCCTCCGGACTAGCGGACCCCAAGAGACCCAGTACTTC. Amino acid sequence: CASSSALRTSGPQETQYF. The chain has TRBV5-4 and TRBJ2-5; 10 positions agree with TRBD2. The germline V gene encodes CDR1 SGHNT and CDR2 YYREEE (reference sequence). V lost 3 bases, J lost 1 base, and 12 bases stayed unmatched. The CDR3 extends over 18 amino acids.